The rows below give T cell receptor beta chains drawn from one sample of a study of OX40 agonist ivuxolimab in advanced cancers. TCRdb keeps only in-frame clones here, not all; method: immunoSEQ multiplex PCR. Of some 80,000 clones listed, around 93% were seen once; the top ten hold over 6.5%. The starting material was CD4+ or CD8+ T cells sorted from blood, obtained in a trial of the OX40 agonist ivuxolimab. The receptor set was obtained from an adult with an advanced solid tumor such as melanoma, head and neck, liver or kidney cancer. CDR3s include the opening cysteine and the closing phenylalanine or tryptophan. The D gene is left open where the match is weak. Size is omitted from some rows. Given values are once, few, many or a class for expanded clones.

J gene: TRBJ2-1; D gene: NA; CDR3 length: 16; clone size: NA; V gene: TRBV27; CDR3 protein: CASSFLGGSSYNEQFF; CDR3 DNA: TGTGCCAGCAGTTTCCTCGGGGGCAGCTCCTACAATGAGCAGTTCTTC
J gene: TRBJ1-6; D gene: NA; CDR3 length: 15; clone size: NA; V gene: TRBV30; CDR3 protein: CACNRESSYNSPLHF; CDR3 DNA: TGTGCCTGTAACAGAGAAAGCTCCTATAATTCACCCCTCCACTTT
J gene: TRBJ1-2; D gene: NA; CDR3 length: 15; clone size: NA; V gene: TRBV12-5; CDR3 protein: CASGSQTGWDKGYTF; CDR3 DNA: TGTGCTAGTGGGTCTCAAACCGGGTGGGACAAAGGCTACACCTTC
J gene: TRBJ2-3; D gene: TRBD2; CDR3 length: 18; clone size: NA; V gene: TRBV9; CDR3 protein: CASSVRLAGGPSTDTQYF; CDR3 DNA: TGTGCCAGCAGCGTACGACTAGCGGGGGGGCCTAGCACAGATACGCAGTATTTT
J gene: TRBJ2-1; D gene: TRBD2; CDR3 length: 16; clone size: NA; V gene: TRBV18; CDR3 protein: CASSPFRGGSDNEQFF; CDR3 DNA: TGTGCCAGCTCACCTTTCCGCGGGGGGTCTGACAATGAGCAGTTCTTC
J gene: TRBJ1-2; D gene: NA; CDR3 length: 14; clone size: NA; V gene: TRBV29-1; CDR3 protein: CSVDRGWGSDGYTF; CDR3 DNA: TGCAGCGTTGATAGAGGGTGGGGGTCTGATGGCTACACCTTC
J gene: TRBJ2-3; D gene: NA; CDR3 length: 16; clone size: NA; V gene: TRBV10-3; CDR3 protein: CAISESGREGTDTQYF; CDR3 DNA: TGTGCCATCAGTGAGTCTGGCAGGGAAGGCACAGATACGCAGTATTTT
J gene: TRBJ2-3; D gene: TRBD2; CDR3 length: 18; clone size: NA; V gene: TRBV5-6; CDR3 protein: CASSLASGGHMGTDTQYF; CDR3 DNA: TGTGCCAGCAGCTTGGCCTCGGGGGGGCATATGGGCACAGATACGCAGTATTTT
J gene: TRBJ2-7; D gene: NA; CDR3 length: 15; clone size: NA; V gene: TRBV19; CDR3 protein: CASSIGEDSTYEQYF; CDR3 DNA: TGTGCCAGTAGTATAGGTGAGGACAGTACCTACGAGCAGTACTTC
J gene: TRBJ2-7; D gene: TRBD1; CDR3 length: 18; clone size: NA; V gene: TRBV29-1; CDR3 protein: CSALSTGTEQRGPYEQYF; CDR3 DNA: TGCAGCGCCTTGAGCACGGGGACAGAACAACGGGGCCCCTACGAGCAGTACTTC
J gene: TRBJ1-3; D gene: TRBD1; CDR3 length: 15; clone size: NA; V gene: TRBV9; CDR3 protein: CASSTGGAWGNTIYF; CDR3 DNA: TGTGCCAGCAGTACAGGGGGCGCGTGGGGAAACACCATATATTTT
J gene: TRBJ2-7; D gene: TRBD2; CDR3 length: 15; clone size: NA; V gene: TRBV15; CDR3 protein: CATSAPGLAVYEQYF; CDR3 DNA: TGTGCCACCAGCGCTCCGGGACTAGCCGTTTACGAGCAGTACTTC
J gene: TRBJ2-7; D gene: NA; CDR3 length: 12; clone size: NA; V gene: TRBV6-6; CDR3 protein: CASGAIGYEQYF; CDR3 DNA: TGTGCCAGCGGGGCTATCGGGTACGAGCAGTACTTC
J gene: TRBJ2-1; D gene: NA; CDR3 length: 13; clone size: NA; V gene: TRBV7-3; CDR3 protein: CASSLADTNEQFF; CDR3 DNA: TGTGCCAGCAGCTTAGCCGATACCAATGAGCAGTTCTTC
J gene: TRBJ2-3; D gene: NA; CDR3 length: 15; clone size: NA; V gene: TRBV11-2; CDR3 protein: CASSLRPAPTDTQYF; CDR3 DNA: TGTGCCAGCAGCTTGAGGCCTGCGCCCACAGATACGCAGTATTTT
J gene: TRBJ2-5; D gene: TRBD2; CDR3 length: 14; clone size: NA; V gene: TRBV7-6; CDR3 protein: CASSLLAGAETQYF; CDR3 DNA: TGTGCCAGCAGCTTACTAGCGGGTGCAGAGACCCAGTACTTC
J gene: TRBJ2-2; D gene: NA; CDR3 length: 12; clone size: NA; V gene: TRBV10-2; CDR3 protein: CASSEYTGELFF; CDR3 DNA: TGCGCCAGCAGTGAGTACACCGGGGAGCTGTTTTTT
J gene: TRBJ2-7; D gene: NA; CDR3 length: 12; clone size: NA; V gene: TRBV13; CDR3 protein: CASSLTEGEQYF; CDR3 DNA: TGTGCCAGCAGCTTAACGGAAGGCGAGCAGTACTTC
J gene: TRBJ1-6; D gene: NA; CDR3 length: 15; clone size: NA; V gene: TRBV5-1; CDR3 protein: CASSWLDPLNSPLHF; CDR3 DNA: TGCGCCAGCAGCTGGTTGGACCCCCTTAATTCACCCCTCCACTTT
J gene: TRBJ2-1; D gene: TRBD1; CDR3 length: 15; clone size: once; V gene: TRBV27; CDR3 protein: CASSSFRDREDEQFF; CDR3 DNA: TGTGCCAGCAGTTCCTTCCGGGACAGGGAGGATGAGCAGTTCTTC
J gene: TRBJ1-1; D gene: NA; CDR3 length: 13; clone size: NA; V gene: TRBV14; CDR3 protein: CASSQVQGAEAFF; CDR3 DNA: TGTGCCAGCAGCCAAGTACAGGGAGCTGAAGCTTTCTTT
J gene: TRBJ1-2; D gene: NA; CDR3 length: 14; clone size: NA; V gene: TRBV7-2; CDR3 protein: CASSLTEGNYGYTF; CDR3 DNA: TGTGCCAGCAGCTTAACAGAAGGAAACTATGGCTACACCTTC
J gene: TRBJ1-1; D gene: NA; CDR3 length: 11; clone size: NA; V gene: TRBV5-8; CDR3 protein: CASSIWGEAFF; CDR3 DNA: TGTGCCAGCAGCATTTGGGGTGAAGCTTTCTTT
J gene: TRBJ2-2; D gene: NA; CDR3 length: 15; clone size: once; V gene: TRBV9; CDR3 protein: CASSVVLDGTGELFF; CDR3 DNA: TGTGCCAGCAGCGTAGTTCTAGATGGCACCGGGGAGCTGTTTTTT
J gene: TRBJ2-7; D gene: NA; CDR3 length: 16; clone size: NA; V gene: TRBV21-1; CDR3 protein: CASSKKFPGRLDEQYF; CDR3 DNA: TGTGCCAGCAGCAAAAAGTTCCCGGGTAGGTTGGACGAGCAGTACTTC
J gene: TRBJ2-7; D gene: TRBD1; CDR3 length: 13; clone size: NA; V gene: TRBV29-1; CDR3 protein: CSGIGQADYEQYF; CDR3 DNA: TGCAGCGGGATCGGACAGGCAGACTACGAGCAGTACTTC
J gene: TRBJ1-1; D gene: NA; CDR3 length: 12; clone size: NA; V gene: TRBV27; CDR3 protein: CASSFPGHEAFF; CDR3 DNA: TGTGCCAGCAGTTTCCCGGGACACGAAGCTTTCTTT
J gene: TRBJ2-1; D gene: TRBD2; CDR3 length: 15; clone size: medium-sized; V gene: TRBV6-4; CDR3 protein: CASSDSSGGANEQFF; CDR3 DNA: TGTGCCAGCAGTGACTCTAGCGGGGGGGCCAATGAGCAGTTCTTC
J gene: TRBJ2-1; D gene: TRBD2; CDR3 length: 14; clone size: NA; V gene: TRBV7-9; CDR3 protein: CASSLAGAYNEQFF; CDR3 DNA: TGTGCCAGCAGCCTAGCGGGGGCCTACAATGAGCAGTTCTTC
J gene: TRBJ1-1; D gene: TRBD1; CDR3 length: 15; clone size: NA; V gene: TRBV27; CDR3 protein: CASSLGTVSATEAFF; CDR3 DNA: TGTGCCAGCAGTTTAGGGACAGTAAGCGCCACTGAAGCTTTCTTT
J gene: TRBJ2-2; D gene: NA; CDR3 length: 15; clone size: NA; V gene: TRBV30; CDR3 protein: CAWSWAATNTGELFF; CDR3 DNA: TGTGCCTGGAGTTGGGCAGCAACGAACACCGGGGAGCTGTTTTTT
J gene: TRBJ2-7; D gene: TRBD1; CDR3 length: 15; clone size: once; V gene: TRBV25-1; CDR3 protein: CASSDRWQGDGEQYF; CDR3 DNA: TGTGCCAGCAGTGATCGTTGGCAGGGGGACGGCGAGCAGTACTTC
J gene: TRBJ1-1; D gene: NA; CDR3 length: 16; clone size: NA; V gene: TRBV6-6; CDR3 protein: CASRLDARARWTEAFF; CDR3 DNA: TGTGCCAGCAGGTTAGATGCGAGGGCCAGGTGGACTGAAGCTTTCTTT
J gene: TRBJ2-7; D gene: TRBD1; CDR3 length: 13; clone size: NA; V gene: TRBV25-1; CDR3 protein: CASAAGQVYEQYF; CDR3 DNA: TGTGCCAGCGCCGCGGGACAGGTGTACGAGCAGTACTTC
J gene: TRBJ2-2; D gene: TRBD2; CDR3 length: 17; clone size: NA; V gene: TRBV19; CDR3 protein: CASNPRLAGGLTGELFF; CDR3 DNA: TGTGCCAGTAATCCGCGGCTAGCGGGGGGGCTTACCGGGGAGCTGTTTTTT
J gene: TRBJ2-7; D gene: NA; CDR3 length: 13; clone size: NA; V gene: TRBV6-1; CDR3 protein: CASSWLGSYEQYF; CDR3 DNA: TGTGCCTCATCTTGGCTGGGGTCCTACGAGCAGTACTTC
J gene: TRBJ2-1; D gene: NA; CDR3 length: 19; clone size: NA; V gene: TRBV7-8; CDR3 protein: CASSLGWSTGEGIYNEQFF; CDR3 DNA: TGTGCCAGCAGCTTAGGTTGGTCAACTGGTGAGGGAATCTACAATGAGCAGTTCTTC
J gene: TRBJ2-5; D gene: TRBD1; CDR3 length: 16; clone size: NA; V gene: TRBV2; CDR3 protein: CATNMYPFQGAETQYF; CDR3 DNA: TGTGCCACCAATATGTACCCCTTCCAGGGGGCCGAGACCCAGTACTTC
J gene: TRBJ1-1; D gene: NA; CDR3 length: 12; clone size: NA; V gene: TRBV5-6; CDR3 protein: CANRPDTFEAFF; CDR3 DNA: TGTGCCAACCGGCCCGACACTTTTGAAGCTTTCTTT
J gene: TRBJ2-1; D gene: NA; CDR3 length: 13; clone size: NA; V gene: TRBV5-1; CDR3 protein: CASSLPGNNEQFF; CDR3 DNA: TGCGCCAGCAGCTTGCCCGGGAACAATGAGCAGTTCTTC
J gene: TRBJ1-2; D gene: TRBD1; CDR3 length: 16; clone size: NA; V gene: TRBV11-3; CDR3 protein: CASSGLGTGGKGGYTF; CDR3 DNA: TGTGCCAGCAGCGGCTTAGGGACAGGGGGAAAAGGTGGCTACACCTTC
J gene: TRBJ2-5; D gene: TRBD2; CDR3 length: 16; clone size: NA; V gene: TRBV7-7; CDR3 protein: CASSMRLAGSQETQYF; CDR3 DNA: TGTGCTAGCAGCATGAGACTAGCGGGGTCGCAAGAGACCCAGTACTTC
J gene: TRBJ1-1; D gene: NA; CDR3 length: 13; clone size: NA; V gene: TRBV5-8; CDR3 protein: CASSPGGYTEAFF; CDR3 DNA: TGTGCCAGCAGCCCCGGGGGCTACACTGAAGCTTTCTTT
J gene: TRBJ1-5; D gene: NA; CDR3 length: 16; clone size: NA; V gene: TRBV27; CDR3 protein: CASSASSGDRNQPQHF; CDR3 DNA: TGTGCCAGCAGTGCCTCTTCCGGGGATCGGAATCAGCCCCAGCATTTT
J gene: TRBJ1-2; D gene: NA; CDR3 length: 15; clone size: NA; V gene: TRBV5-5; CDR3 protein: CASSLAGQITDGYTF; CDR3 DNA: TGTGCCAGCAGCTTGGCGGGACAAATAACTGATGGCTACACCTTC